The 29 T cell receptor beta chains below were found in one sample sequenced in a study of post-analysis software for immune sequencing data. TCR beta cDNA libraries included unique molecular identifiers. TCRdb itself ran the PCR reads through MiXCR, one entry per CDR3 protein. The data show fewer than 550,000 distinct CDR3 sequences, around 34% seen once. What these receptors recognize is not known. General study points: Five or six TRBV segments appeared more often in patients than in controls, and TRBV5-6, TRBV5-1 and TRBV20-1 were among these.

Material for sequencing was blood. The origin of the receptors is a girl under 18 with multiple sclerosis.

This clonotype was counted between two and nine times. This rearrangement joins TRBV10-3 to TRBJ2-7; TRBD1 might be the D (6 bases). The CDR3 loop spans 16 amino acids. Per germline, CDR1 ENHRY and CDR2 SYGVKD. Between the trimmed V and J ends, which lost 2 bases and 4 bases, there was a span of 18 bases. The CDR3 DNA sequence: TGTGCCATCAGTGAGGGAGGTCCCACAGGGTCGTACGAGCAGTACTTC. It specifies CAISEGGPTGSYEQYF.

The rearrangement joins TRBV29-1 to TRBJ2-2; 10 bases match TRBD2. CDR1 is SQVTM, CDR2 ANQGSEA, per germline. The CDR3 is 15 residues long. After removal of 5 bases from V and 0 bases from J, the junction contained 3 bases not matched to a gene. This CDR3 is CSVSSGGANTGELFF. For the CDR3, the DNA is TGCAGCGTTTCTAGCGGGGGCGCGAACACCGGGGAGCTGTTTTTT.

The chain couples TRBV7-9 to TRBJ1-1, with 9 bases that match TRBD1. The CDR3 covers 12 residues. Germline CDR1 and CDR2: SEHNR and FQNEAQ (reference sequence). V was pared by 1 base and J by 11 bases, with 2 bases of the junction left unmatched. The CDR3 protein is CASSLVDRGAFF. CDR3 bases: TGTGCCAGCAGCTTAGTCGACAGGGGGGCTTTCTTT.

The chain joins TRBV3-1 to TRBJ2-5; TRBD2 agrees at 7 bases. The V segment lost 4 bases and the J segment 0 bases; nucleotides outside the gene matches: 2. The CDR3 loop spans 14 amino acids. The germline gives CDR1 LGHDT, CDR2 YNNKEL (reference sequence). CDR3 nucleotides: TGTGCCAGCAGCCCAAGCGGGGACCAAGAGACCCAGTACTTC. This gives the protein CASSPSGDQETQYF.

The chain links TRBV5-1 to TRBJ2-1; 12 nucleotides align to TRBD1. The CDR3 length is 15 residues. CDR1 and CDR2 (germline): SGHRS, YFSETQ. The J segment lost 10 bases and the V segment lost 3 bases, leaving 8 bases of the junction unmatched. The CDR3, as DNA: TGCGCCAGCAGCTCCGGTGGGACAGGGGGCAGGGAGCAGTTCTTC. The encoded protein is CASSSGGTGGREQFF. The full variable domain, with the rest looked up from reference TRBV5-1 and TRBJ2-1, is KAGVTQTPRYLIKTRGQQVTLSCSPISGHRSVSWYQQTPGQGLQFLFEYFSETQRNKGNFPGRFSGRQFSNSRSEMNVSTLELGDSALYLCASSSGGTGGREQFFGPGTRLTVL.

This clonotype appeared once. The V call is TRBV27, the J call TRBJ2-4; D unresolved. Germline CDR1 is MNHEY and CDR2 is SMNVEV (reference sequence). CDR3 length equals 12 residues. The V end was cut by 3 bases, the J end by 14 bases, with 14 bases between. The CDR3 region is CASSLWDSHKYF. DNA for the CDR3: TGTGCCAGCAGTTTGTGGGATAGCCACAAGTACTTC.

The gene calls are TRBV14 and TRBJ1-2; D possibly corresponds to TRBD1 (5 bases). This CDR3 comprises 15 residues. V was shortened by 4 bases and J by 0 bases, with 12 bases between the two germline ends. From germline, CDR1 is SGHDN and CDR2 FVKESK. CDR3 DNA sequence: TGTGCCAGCAGCCCGACCCAGGGATCTAACTATGGCTACACCTTC. The encoded protein is CASSPTQGSNYGYTF. Full variable domain (outside the CDR3, taken from reference TRBV14 and TRBJ1-2): EAGVTQFPSHSVIEKGQTVTLRCDPISGHDNLYWYRRVMGKEIKFLLHFVKESKQDESGMPNNRFLAERTGGTYSTLKVQPAELEDSGVYFCASSPTQGSNYGYTFGSGTRLTVV.

This clonotype was counted only a few times. V and J are TRBV5-6 and TRBJ1-6; 7 nucleotides line up with TRBD1. V trimming: 3 bases; J trimming: 3 bases; junction bases outside the gene matches: 12. The CDR3 has 18 residues. Germline CDR1 reads SGHDT; CDR2 reads YYEEEE. CDR3 bases: TGTGCCAGCAGCTCGTTCACAGGGGACGGGCTCTATAATTCACCCCTCCACTTT. Its translation is CASSSFTGDGLYNSPLHF. Full variable domain (rest looked up from reference TRBV5-6 and TRBJ1-6): DAGVTQSPTHLIKTRGQQVTLRCSPKSGHDTVSWYQQALGQGPQFIFQYYEEEERQRGNFPDRFSGHQFPNYSSELNVNALLLGDSALYLCASSSFTGDGLYNSPLHFGNGTRLTVT.

V is TRBV12-5 and J is TRBJ1-1; D remains ambiguous. Germline V gene sequence: CDR1 LGHNT, CDR2 FRNRAP. CDR3 length: 14 amino acids. V dropped 5 bases and J dropped 2 bases, with 12 bases sitting between them. In DNA form, the CDR3 reads TGTGCTAGTGGTCCTTCTTGGGGTAACACTGAAGCTTTCTTT. This sequence encodes CASGPSWGNTEAFF.

A note on this clonotype: A much more abundant neighbour one base away suggests this may be a read error. V and J are TRBV6-1 and TRBJ1-4; D may be TRBD1 (5 bases). The CDR3 sequence is 14 residues long. Germline V CDR1 and CDR2: MNHNS, SASEGT. The CDR3 region is CASFPGPSNEKRFF. The CDR3 DNA reads TGTGCCAGCTTCCCAGGGCCATCGAATGAAAAACGGTTTTTT.

This clonotype was counted a few times. This chain connects TRBV10-3 to TRBJ2-7; tentatively, D is TRBD2 (5 bases). The V gene lost 0 bases and the J gene lost 6 bases, with 9 bases spanning the gap. In germline, CDR1 is ENHRY, CDR2 SYGVKD. The CDR3 is made up of 13 amino acids. CDR3 loop: CAISESTRVEQYF. Written as DNA, the CDR3 is TGTGCCATCAGTGAGTCCACGAGGGTCGAGCAGTACTTC.

In regard to this clonotype: At one of its ends the junction is not consistent with the germline gene, which may arise from a read error. The chain couples TRBV7-2 to TRBJ2-1, with D perhaps matching TRBD2 (5 bases). The CDR3 is 17 amino acids. Germline V gives CDR1 SGHTA, CDR2 FQGNSA. The CDR3 region has the DNA TGTGCCAGCAGCTTAACATCAGGAAGGCCGGGGTACAATGAGCGGTTCTTC. Encoded protein: CASSLTSGRPGYNERFF.

The chain employs TRBV6-5 and TRBJ2-5, with 7 bases aligning to TRBD2. Losses at the gene ends were 0 bases for V and 7 bases for J; bases not matched to a gene: 14. Germline loops: CDR1 MNHEY, CDR2 SVGAGI. This CDR3 is 17 amino acids long. The CDR3 loop is CASSYSADPLAPATQYF. CDR3 coding DNA: TGTGCCAGCAGTTACTCCGCCGACCCACTAGCGCCGGCGACCCAGTACTTC.

The chain is built from TRBV25-1 and TRBJ2-5, with unresolved D. Germline V CDR1 and CDR2: MGHDK, SYGVNS. The CDR3 is 15 residues long. V lost 3 bases and J lost 1, with 12 bases in between. The CDR3 region is CASSDYGRIQETQYF. CDR3 nucleotide sequence: TGTGCCAGCAGTGACTATGGTCGGATCCAAGAGACCCAGTACTTC. Using reference TRBV25-1 and TRBJ2-5 for the parts outside the CDR3, the full variable domain is EADIYQTPRYLVIGTGKKITLECSQTMGHDKMYWYQQDPGMELHLIHYSYGVNSTEKGDLSSESTVSRIRTEHFPLTLESARPSHTSQYLCASSDYGRIQETQYFGPGTRLLVL.

This clonotype was seen a handful of times. The chain couples TRBV15 to TRBJ2-7, with no clear D. This CDR3 has 12 residues. Germline V CDR1 and CDR2: LNHNV, YYDKDF (reference sequence). Between the trimmed V and J ends, which lost 6 bases and 1 base, there was a span of 7 bases. CDR3 in amino acids: CATSNPSYEQYF. The DNA of the CDR3 is TGTGCCACCAGTAACCCATCCTACGAGCAGTACTTC.

This chain joins TRBV5-6 and TRBJ1-5; possibly TRBD1 for D (5 bases). This CDR3 comprises 16 residues. V lost 4 bases and J 2 bases, leaving 16 bases between the germline ends. Looked up from germline, CDR1 is SGHDT and CDR2 is YYEEEE. The CDR3 region has the DNA TGTGCCAGCAGCCCAGGTGGGGGGTATGGCAATCAGCCCCAGCATTTT. Amino acid sequence: CASSPGGGYGNQPQHF.

J is TRBJ1-2 and V is TRBV5-6; unclear D gene. From germline, CDR1 is SGHDT and CDR2 YYEEEE. V was trimmed by 2 bases and J by 8 bases, leaving 13 bases between them. The CDR3 runs to 13 residues. The chain's CDR3 is CASSFAFRRGYTF. In DNA form, the CDR3 reads TGTGCCAGCAGCTTTGCATTTCGGCGGGGCTACACCTTC. Looking up the rest from reference TRBV5-6 and TRBJ1-2 gives the full variable domain: DAGVTQSPTHLIKTRGQQVTLRCSPKSGHDTVSWYQQALGQGPQFIFQYYEEEERQRGNFPDRFSGHQFPNYSSELNVNALLLGDSALYLCASSFAFRRGYTFGSGTRLTVV.

V usage is TRBV11-2 and J usage is TRBJ2-1; 7 bases are shared with TRBD2. This CDR3 has 14 amino acids. The germline CDR1 and CDR2 sequences are SGHAT and FQNNGV. With V trimmed by 5 bases and J by 7 bases, 8 bases remained unmatched. CDR3 nucleotides: TGTGCCAGCAGCCCGACGTCGGGGGGAAATGAGCAGTTCTTC. Amino acids: CASSPTSGGNEQFF.

J is TRBJ2-3 and V is TRBV7-3, with a weak D call TRBD2 (5 bases). CDR1 SGHTA and CDR2 FQGTGA come from the germline V gene. The CDR3 spans 14 residues. Trimming pared 0 bases from V and 3 bases from J, leaving 7 bases between. The CDR3 nucleotides are TGTGCCAGCAGCTTAACAACGGGGACAGATACGCAGTATTTT. Translating it yields CASSLTTGTDTQYF.

This clonotype was found a few times. The rearrangement links TRBV20-1 to TRBJ1-5; a possible D gene is TRBD1 (6 bases). Trimming took 4 bases from V and 7 from J, leaving 20 bases between them. Germline V gene data show CDR1 as DFQATT and CDR2 as SNEGSKA (reference sequence). There are 15 residues in the CDR3. The CDR3: CSANLPRGVRQPQHF. For the CDR3, the DNA is TGCAGTGCTAATCTCCCCAGGGGAGTACGACAGCCCCAGCATTTT.

V usage is TRBV15 and J usage is TRBJ2-5; 9 bases line up with TRBD2. Germline CDR1 reads LNHNV; CDR2 reads YYDKDF (reference sequence). This CDR3 has 15 amino acids. V was clipped by 8 bases and J by 0 bases; unmatched bases: 7. CDR3 residues: CATEYSGGNQETQYF. CDR3 DNA: TGTGCCACCGAGTATAGCGGGGGAAACCAAGAGACCCAGTACTTC.

In DNA, the CDR3 is TGCAGTGCTAGGATTTTCGCGGGGAACTCCTACAATGAGCAGTTCTTC. Translating gives CSARIFAGNSYNEQFF. The chain links TRBV20-1 to TRBJ2-1; maybe TRBD2 (6 bases). CDR3 size: 16 residues. V was cut by 3 bases and J by 0 bases, with 15 bases left in between. The germline CDR1 and CDR2 sequences are DFQATT and SNEGSKA (reference sequence).

The sample holds one count of this clonotype. This chain connects TRBV10-3 to TRBJ2-7; 8 bases are a match to TRBD1. The V gene end was trimmed by 8 bases and the J gene end by 3 bases; junction bases not matched to a gene: 18. CDR1 ENHRY and CDR2 SYGVKD come from the germline V gene. This CDR3 is built from 17 residues. The CDR3 here is CAIRPGTGRTQNYEQYF. The CDR3 region has the DNA TGTGCCATCCGACCCGGGACAGGAAGAACCCAAAACTACGAGCAGTACTTC.

The chain recombines TRBV20-1 with TRBJ2-7; D is unresolved. The CDR3 consists of 13 residues. Germline CDR1 DFQATT, CDR2 SNEGSKA (reference sequence). With 3 bases removed from V and 0 bases from J, the gap between germline ends came to 9 bases. CDR3 sequence reads: CSARESSSYEQYF. The DNA of the CDR3 is TGCAGTGCTAGGGAAAGCAGCTCCTACGAGCAGTACTTC.

This clonotype was found many times. V and J are TRBV12-3 or TRBV12-4 and TRBJ2-2; no reliable D call. V lost 6 bases and J lost 3, with 5 bases in between. CDR3 length equals 12 residues. The CDR3 DNA is TGTGCCAGCAGCCTATACACCGGGGAGCTGTTTTTT. It encodes CASSLYTGELFF.

In its sample, this clonotype was seen a few times. The chain carries TRBV7-6 and TRBJ2-5; a possible D gene is TRBD2 (6 bases). From germline, CDR1 is SGHVS and CDR2 FNYEAQ. The germline V and J ends were trimmed by 8 bases and 3 bases, with 13 bases remaining between them. The CDR3 extends over 13 amino acids. The CDR3 here is CASLSGTEETQYF. CDR3 DNA sequence: TGTGCCAGCCTTAGCGGAACTGAAGAGACCCAGTACTTC.

This clonotype was detected a few times. The chain joins TRBV3-1 to TRBJ1-2; D gene uncertain. V gave up 1 base and J gave up 6 bases, with 18 bases separating them. Germline V gene lookup returns CDR1 LGHDT and CDR2 YNNKEL (reference sequence). The CDR3 loop spans 16 amino acids. In DNA, the CDR3 is TGTGCCAGCAGCCAAGTAGCAGGTCCCTCGGGAGATGGCTACACCTTC. Translating gives CASSQVAGPSGDGYTF. The full variable domain, completed using reference TRBV3-1 and TRBJ1-2, is DTAVSQTPKYLVTQMGNDKSIKCEQNLGHDTMYWYKQDSKKFLKIMFSYNNKELIINETVPNRFSPKSPDKAHLNLHINSLELGDSAVYFCASSQVAGPSGDGYTFGSGTRLTVV.

This clonotype turned up a few times. This chain links TRBV24-1 with TRBJ1-5; D unresolved. The germline CDR1 and CDR2 sequences are KGHDR and SFDVKD. Trimming cost V 5 bases and J 0 bases, with 10 bases left between them. This CDR3 spans 15 amino acids. CDR3 in DNA: TGTGCCACCAGTGCGGATAAATCTAGCAATCAGCCCCAGCATTTT. This sequence encodes CATSADKSSNQPQHF.

The chain joins TRBV5-1 to TRBJ2-6; D ambiguous. V was shortened by 3 bases and J by 0 bases, with 13 bases between the two germline ends. The CDR3 spans 17 residues. Per germline, CDR1 SGHRS and CDR2 YFSETQ. The CDR3 region has the DNA TGCGCCAGCAGCTACGAACAACTAAGCTCTGGGGCCAACGTCCTGACTTTC. Amino acid sequence: CASSYEQLSSGANVLTF. The variable domain in full, with the rest retrieved from reference TRBV5-1 and TRBJ2-6, is KAGVTQTPRYLIKTRGQQVTLSCSPISGHRSVSWYQQTPGQGLQFLFEYFSETQRNKGNFPGRFSGRQFSNSRSEMNVSTLELGDSALYLCASSYEQLSSGANVLTFGAGSRLTVL.